A selection of T cell receptor beta chains follows, all from one sample in a study of shared clonotypes between healthy human individuals. Data came from immunoSEQ multiplex PCR; TCRdb stores just in-frame clones and leaves some out. The repertoire consists of 2 million to 2.5 million clones, with approximately 96% occurring once and the leading ten covering 0.1% to 0.15%. Material for sequencing was naive CD4+ T cells sorted from blood. The receptors derive from a man between 18 and 29 years old in good health. CDR3s include the opening cysteine and the closing phenylalanine or tryptophan. A D gene is named only where the DNA matches it firmly. Clone size is given for some rows only: seen once, a few or many times, or a class if the clone is expanded.

TRBD1	NA	TRBV18	TRBJ1-1	CASSPPSQGANTEAFF	TGTGCCAGCTCACCACCCTCACAGGGGGCGAACACTGAAGCTTTCTTT
TRBD1	NA	TRBV28	TRBJ1-2	CASSQMAGTGGGYGYTF	TGTGCCAGCAGCCAAATGGCCGGGACAGGGGGCGGATATGGCTACACCTTC
NA	NA	TRBV7-2	TRBJ2-7	CASSLGGLASYEQYF	TGTGCCAGCAGCTTAGGGGGACTCGCGTCCTACGAGCAGTACTTC
TRBD2	NA	TRBV4-3	TRBJ2-1	CASSQDTAGAVNEQFF	TGCGCCAGCAGCCAAGATACGGCGGGAGCTGTGAATGAGCAGTTCTTC
NA	NA	TRBV7-2	TRBJ2-1	CASSLAGLLNEQFF	TGTGCCAGCAGCTTAGCGGGCCTGCTCAATGAGCAGTTCTTC
NA	once	TRBV7-6	TRBJ2-4	CASSLEFGTQGAKNIQYF	TGTGCCAGCAGCTTAGAGTTTGGGACCCAAGGGGCCAAAAACATTCAGTACTTC
TRBD1	NA	TRBV10-3	TRBJ1-4	CASQFDRGTNEKLFF	TGTGCCAGCCAATTCGACAGGGGGACTAATGAAAAACTGTTTTTT
NA	NA	TRBV5-4	TRBJ1-6	CASTQEADSPLHF	TGTGCCAGCACACAGGAGGCGGATTCACCCCTCCACTTT
TRBD2	NA	TRBV18	TRBJ2-7	CASSPLLAGPEYEQYF	TGTGCCAGCTCACCTCTCCTAGCGGGCCCTGAGTACGAGCAGTACTTC
TRBD1	NA	TRBV19	TRBJ2-7	CASSISGQGAYEQYF	TGTGCCAGTAGTATATCAGGACAGGGAGCCTACGAGCAGTACTTC
NA	once	TRBV7-2	TRBJ2-1	CASSLAQGGLYNEQFF	TGTGCCAGCAGCTTAGCGCAGGGGGGCCTTTACAATGAGCAGTTCTTC
TRBD2	NA	TRBV10-1	TRBJ2-3	CASSVAGDTDTQYF	TGCGCCAGCAGTGTAGCGGGAGACACAGATACGCAGTATTTT
NA	NA	TRBV2	TRBJ1-6	CASTVGGMSSYNSPLHF	TGTGCCAGCACCGTCGGAGGGATGAGCTCCTATAATTCACCCCTCCACTTT
NA	NA	TRBV6-5	TRBJ1-2	CASSLTGTIANYGYTF	TGTGCCAGCAGTTTAACCGGGACAATTGCTAACTATGGCTACACCTTC
NA	NA	TRBV6-5	TRBJ2-7	CASSYPRQGGTYEQYF	TGTGCCAGCAGTTACCCGCGACAGGGCGGGACTTACGAGCAGTACTTC
NA	NA	TRBV11-3	TRBJ2-3	CASSLVGDTQYF	TGTGCCAGCAGCTTAGTGGGGGATACGCAGTATTTT
NA	NA	TRBV7-9	TRBJ2-7	CASSFWTVQNEQYF	TGTGCCAGCAGCTTTTGGACGGTTCAGAACGAGCAGTACTTC
NA	NA	TRBV5-1	TRBJ2-1	CASSRQGNEQFF	TGCGCCAGCAGCCGCCAGGGCAATGAGCAGTTCTTC
NA	NA	TRBV6-6	TRBJ1-4	CASSYSYAATNEKLFF	TGTGCCAGCAGTTACTCGTACGCCGCAACTAATGAAAAACTGTTTTTT
TRBD1	NA	TRBV9	TRBJ1-6	CASSVGNGDRAFNSPLHF	TGTGCCAGCAGCGTAGGAAATGGTGACAGGGCCTTTAATTCACCCCTCCACTTT
TRBD1	NA	TRBV7-7	TRBJ1-3	CASSTGTEPGNTIYF	TGTGCTAGCAGCACAGGGACAGAACCTGGAAACACCATATATTTT
TRBD1	NA	TRBV18	TRBJ2-5	CASSPLGQGIPQYF	TGTGCCAGCTCACCATTGGGACAGGGAATTCCCCAGTACTTC
TRBD2	once	TRBV5-1	TRBJ2-1	CASSPTSGGYNEQFF	TGCGCCAGCAGCCCCACTAGCGGGGGCTACAATGAGCAGTTCTTC
TRBD1	NA	TRBV6-6	TRBJ1-2	CASSGGIGGHPYGYTF	TGTGCCAGCAGTGGAGGGATAGGGGGCCATCCCTATGGCTACACCTTC
TRBD1	NA	TRBV14	TRBJ1-2	CASSTDRGYGYTF	TGTGCCAGCAGCACTGACAGGGGATACGGCTACACCTTC